This T cell receptor beta chain was sequenced during a study of shared clonotypes between healthy human individuals. General study results and limits: The authors sampled blood alone, and tissue repertoires likely differ.

CD45RO negativity and positive selection for CCR7 defined naive CD8 cells, a population that excluded terminally differentiated effector memory CD45RA+ cells. Donors comprised healthy HIV-negative adults lacking recent acute infections or vaccinations. Profiling relied on immunoSEQ multiplex PCR, and the TCRdb table lists in-frame clones only, not all of them. This table has about 2 million clones, roughly 95% appearing once. V gave up 3 bases and J gave up 3 bases; unmatched junction bases: 7. Germline V CDR1 and CDR2: GTSNPN, SVGIG (reference sequence). The CDR3 extends over 15 amino acids. The count of this clone is one. What it binds is not known.

The source of this sequence is a man younger than 35 in good health. Sequencing was carried out using naive CD8+ T cells sorted from blood. The rearrangement links TRBV30 to TRBJ2-7, with 11 bases aligning to TRBD2. The CDR3 DNA is TGTGCCTGGAGCCCCGGGACTAGCGGACTCTACGAGCAGTACTTC. This encodes CAWSPGTSGLYEQYF.